Each of the 27 T cell receptor beta chains below was sequenced from the same sample in a study of cytomegalovirus exposure and HLA in healthy donors. Sequenced by immunoSEQ multiplex PCR; TCRdb stores in-frame clones only, minus some. The repertoire holds around 160,000 clones, with around nine tenths as singletons. The specimen was PBMCs. The receptors were gathered from a man aged 18 to 29 in good health and CMV-seronegative.

The V and J genes are TRBV5-1 and TRBJ1-1; 8 bases map to TRBD1. Looked up from germline, CDR1 is SGHRS and CDR2 is YFSETQ. The CDR3 loop spans 15 amino acids. With V trimmed by 4 bases and J by 1 base, 6 bases remained unmatched. CDR3 protein: CASSSDRGRNTEAFF. The CDR3 DNA follows: TGCGCCAGCAGCAGTGACAGGGGCCGGAACACTGAAGCTTTCTTT.

The chain employs TRBV27 and TRBJ2-7; 8 nucleotides line up with TRBD2. The ends lost 3 bases at V and 3 bases at J; junction bases unmatched: 7. The CDR3 loop spans 15 amino acids. Germline V gives CDR1 MNHEY, CDR2 SMNVEV (reference sequence). CDR3 loop: CASSLSPTSDYEQYF. For the CDR3, the DNA is TGTGCCAGCAGTTTGTCTCCGACTAGCGACTACGAGCAGTACTTC.

This chain uses TRBV5-1 with TRBJ2-3; 14 bases match TRBD2. V gave up 3 bases and J gave up 6 bases; unmatched junction bases: 15. Looked up from germline, CDR1 is SGHRS and CDR2 is YFSETQ. The CDR3 runs to 19 residues. The CDR3 DNA sequence: TGCGCCAGCAGCTCGCGCTCCGGGACTAGCGGGGGCCCGAGGGATACGCAGTATTTT. Translation gives CASSSRSGTSGGPRDTQYF.

The chain has TRBV27 and TRBJ1-2; TRBD1 agrees at 7 bases. The CDR3 consists of 16 residues. J lost 3 bases, V lost 6 bases, and 13 bases had no gene match. Per the germline V gene, CDR1 is MNHEY and CDR2 is SMNVEV (reference sequence). The chain's CDR3 is CASREGRGIFDYGYTF. The DNA of the CDR3 is TGTGCCAGCAGGGAGGGCAGGGGGATCTTTGACTATGGCTACACCTTC.

The chain recombines TRBV7-6 with TRBJ1-2; D is possibly TRBD1 (5 bases). Germline V gene data show CDR1 as SGHVS and CDR2 as FNYEAQ. The CDR3 runs 15 residues. The V end was cut by 1 base, the J end by 3 bases, with 12 bases between. The CDR3 reads CASSLGAGQYYGYTF. The CDR3 DNA reads as TGTGCCAGCAGCTTAGGTGCGGGGCAGTACTATGGCTACACCTTC.

The CDR3 DNA reads as TGTGCCAGCAGCCCAAGACAGGATCTCTACGAGCAGTACTTC. Protein product: CASSPRQDLYEQYF. The chain uses TRBV7-2 and TRBJ2-7, with a possible D match to TRBD1 (6 bases). CDR3 size: 14 residues. With 5 bases removed from V and 3 bases from J, the gap between germline ends came to 14 bases. Germline lookup yields CDR1 SGHTA and CDR2 FQGNSA.

This chain joins TRBV18 and TRBJ1-2, with 7 nucleotides matching TRBD1. The CDR3 runs 12 residues. J was trimmed by 8 bases and V by 6 bases; bases with no gene match: 6. Germline CDR1 reads KGHSH; CDR2 reads LQKENI. The DNA of the CDR3 is TGTGCCAGCTCGTCAGGGGGTAGGGGCTACACCTTC. This sequence encodes CASSSGGRGYTF.

The V call is TRBV21-1, the J call TRBJ1-3. TRBV21-1 is shown as a pseudogene. This CDR3 is 16 amino acids long. The CDR3 coding sequence is TGTGCCAGCAGCAAAGTTGGGGGGAAGTCAGTAAACACCATATATTTT. Its protein product is CASSKVGGKSVNTIYF.

The chain joins TRBV28 to TRBJ2-5, with 7 positions matching TRBD1. CDR1 MDHEN and CDR2 SYDVKM come from the germline V gene. After removal of 7 bases from V and 2 bases from J, the junction contained 4 bases not matched to a gene. The CDR3 runs 13 residues. CDR3 in DNA: TGTGCCAGCAAGGGGGCGCCTCAAGAGACCCAGTACTTC. Translation: CASKGAPQETQYF.

This sequence joins TRBV29-1 and TRBJ1-1, with D possibly TRBD1 on 6 matching bases. Germline assignment: CDR1 SQVTM and CDR2 ANQGSEA. The CDR3 has 14 amino acids. With 6 bases removed from V and 6 bases from J, the gap between germline ends came to 20 bases. This chain's CDR3 is CSVWGRQDVAEAFF. CDR3 sequence (DNA): TGCAGCGTGTGGGGTCGACAGGATGTGGCTGAAGCTTTCTTT.

This clone was observed a single time. The CDR3 DNA reads TGTGCCAGCAGCCTACTCGGAGGGCAAGAGACCCAGTACTTC. Amino acids: CASSLLGGQETQYF. The chain employs TRBV7-9 and TRBJ2-5; D is possibly TRBD2 (6 bases). The CDR3 length is 14 residues. The germline V gene has CDR1 SEHNR and CDR2 FQNEAQ (reference sequence). With 5 bases removed from V and 2 bases from J, the gap between germline ends came to 12 bases.

The chain recombines TRBV7-2 with TRBJ2-7, with TRBD1 matching 9 bases. This CDR3 is built from 15 residues. The V gene end was trimmed by 6 bases and the J gene end by 2 bases; junction bases not matched to a gene: 8. Germline loops: CDR1 SGHTA, CDR2 FQGNSA. CDR3 region: CASSSGTGPTYEQYF. The CDR3 coding sequence is TGTGCCAGCAGTTCCGGGACAGGGCCAACCTACGAGCAGTACTTC.

V and J are TRBV7-9 and TRBJ2-7; D unresolved. Germline V gene sequence: CDR1 SEHNR, CDR2 FQNEAQ (reference sequence). The CDR3 runs 14 residues. V dropped 11 bases and J dropped 0 bases, with 17 bases sitting between them. DNA for the CDR3: TGTGCCGCCACCTCGATGAGCCCCTCCTACGAGCAGTACTTC. Encoded protein: CAATSMSPSYEQYF.

This chain connects TRBV5-4 to TRBJ2-7, with TRBD2 matching over 9 bases. This CDR3 has 15 residues. Trimming removed 5 bases from V and 0 bases from J; junction bases left unmatched: 6. From germline, CDR1 is SGHNT and CDR2 YYREEE (reference sequence). CDR3 in amino acids: CASRRAGGSSYEQYV. CDR3 DNA sequence: TGTGCCAGCAGACGAGCGGGGGGCAGCTCCTACGAGCAGTACGTC.

This clone appeared a single time. The chain recombines TRBV13 with TRBJ2-7, with 8 bases fitting TRBD1. The CDR3 runs to 18 residues. Germline-derived CDR1 and CDR2 are PRHDT and FYEKMQ (reference sequence). V gave up 2 bases and J gave up 0 bases; unmatched junction bases: 12. The DNA of the CDR3 is TGTGCCAGCAGCTTAAAACGGTTGAGGACAGGGTCCTCCTACGAGCAGTACTTC. Translation: CASSLKRLRTGSSYEQYF.

The J gene is TRBJ2-7, the V gene TRBV28; 10 bases align to TRBD2. CDR3 length: 16 amino acids. The germline V gene encodes CDR1 MDHEN and CDR2 SYDVKM. Trimming at V came to 5 bases and at J to 4 bases, leaving 11 bases not matched to a gene. CDR3 sequence (DNA): TGTGCCAGCAGTACCTCTAAGCGGGGGGGCGGGTACGAGCAGTACGTC. Translated: CASSTSKRGGGYEQYV.

The chain joins TRBV7-2 to TRBJ2-5; D remains ambiguous. Germline loops: CDR1 SGHTA, CDR2 FQGNSA. V lost 2 bases and J lost 5, with 12 bases in between. CDR3 length equals 14 residues. The CDR3 reads CASSLSTLRETQYF. In DNA form, the CDR3 reads TGTGCCAGCAGCTTAAGTACACTACGTGAGACCCAGTACTTC. Variable domain in full (rest from reference TRBV7-2 and TRBJ2-5): GAGVSQSPSNKVTEKGKDVELRCDPISGHTALYWYRQSLGQGLEFLIYFQGNSAPDKSGLPSDRFSAERTGGSVSTLTIQRTQQEDSAVYLCASSLSTLRETQYFGPGTRLLVL.

This chain links TRBV29-1 with TRBJ2-5, with 15 bases that match TRBD2. V lost 6 bases, J lost 3 bases, and 8 bases stayed unmatched. CDR1 and CDR2 from the germline V gene are SQVTM and ANQGSEA. This CDR3 region has 16 residues. The CDR3 bases are TGCAGCGTAGGGCGGACTAGCGGGGGGGTCGAAGAGACCCAGTACTTC. As protein: CSVGRTSGGVEETQYF.

The gene calls are TRBV30 and TRBJ2-7; D perhaps matches TRBD2 (5 bases). Deletions cut 0 bases from V and 6 bases from J, with 24 bases between. Per the germline V gene, CDR1 is GTSNPN and CDR2 is SVGIG (reference sequence). CDR3 size: 17 residues. The CDR3 region is CAWSVFCSREPRREQYF. The CDR3 DNA reads as TGTGCCTGGAGTGTTTTCTGTTCGAGGGAACCTCGTCGCGAGCAGTACTTC.

V is TRBV7-2 and J is TRBJ2-2; D gene ambiguous. The CDR3 is 14 residues long. Germline V gene lookup returns CDR1 SGHTA and CDR2 FQGNSA. Trimming removed 1 base from V and 6 bases from J, with 9 bases in between. CDR3 in amino acids: CASSLEANPGELFF. The DNA for the CDR3 is TGTGCCAGCAGCTTAGAAGCTAACCCCGGGGAGCTGTTTTTT.

The V and J genes are TRBV5-8 and TRBJ1-5; D is ambiguous. Germline V gene lookup returns CDR1 SGHTS and CDR2 YDEGEE. This CDR3 is 11 amino acids long. V was pared by 3 bases and J by 10 bases, with 8 bases between. The CDR3 bases are TGTGCCAGCAGCTACAGAGCACCCCAGCATTTT. Residues: CASSYRAPQHF.

This rearrangement joins TRBV6-5 to TRBJ1-2; 9 bases fit TRBD1. CDR3 length equals 13 residues. Germline loops: CDR1 MNHEY, CDR2 SVGAGI. With V trimmed by 2 bases and J by 8 bases, 3 bases remained unmatched. CDR3 nucleotide sequence: TGTGCCAGCAGTTACGGGACAGGGACCGGCTACACCTTC. Translated: CASSYGTGTGYTF.

The gene calls are TRBV6-1 and TRBJ2-7; D gene unclear. The CDR3 extends over 13 amino acids. Germline assignment: CDR1 MNHNS and CDR2 SASEGT. The V end lost 8 bases, the J end lost 3 bases, and 14 bases lay between the germline ends. CDR3 in amino acids: CASGGNLNYEQYF. The CDR3 DNA follows: TGTGCCAGCGGTGGAAACCTAAACTACGAGCAGTACTTC.

This rearrangement joins TRBV5-1 to TRBJ2-7, with D perhaps matching TRBD2 (5 bases). Germline assignment: CDR1 SGHRS and CDR2 YFSETQ. This CDR3 spans 14 amino acids. V shed 1 base and J shed 2 bases, with 10 bases lying between them. CDR3 in amino acids: CASSLKSGTYEQYF. CDR3 coding DNA: TGCGCCAGCAGCTTGAAGAGCGGAACCTACGAGCAGTACTTC. Complete variable domain (other parts from reference TRBV5-1 and TRBJ2-7): KAGVTQTPRYLIKTRGQQVTLSCSPISGHRSVSWYQQTPGQGLQFLFEYFSETQRNKGNFPGRFSGRQFSNSRSEMNVSTLELGDSALYLCASSLKSGTYEQYFGPGTRLTVT.

CDR3 coding DNA: TGTGCCAGCAGCCAAGAGTCAGGCGAGACCCAGTACTTC. Translated: CASSQESGETQYF. The chain combines TRBV14 with TRBJ2-5; D not resolved. V lost 0 bases to trimming and J lost 5 bases, with 7 bases between them. Germline CDR1 reads SGHDN; CDR2 reads FVKESK. The CDR3 covers 13 residues.

The chain has TRBV10-3 and TRBJ2-7, with 7 bases fitting TRBD1. Losses at the gene ends were 5 bases for V and 5 bases for J; bases not matched to a gene: 3. Germline lookup yields CDR1 ENHRY and CDR2 SYGVKD. CDR3 length: 12 amino acids. This CDR3 is CAISMDRNEQYF. The DNA for the CDR3 is TGTGCCATCAGTATGGACAGGAACGAGCAGTACTTC.

CDR3 bases: TGTGCCAGCAGCGAAGGAAACAGGCCGCTAGTCACAGATACGCAGTATTTT. Translating gives CASSEGNRPLVTDTQYF. The J gene is TRBJ2-3, the V gene TRBV9; a weak D match, TRBD1 (5 bases). The ends were cut back, 3 bases at V and 2 bases at J, with 19 bases in the middle. The CDR3 is 17 residues long. Germline loops: CDR1 SGDLS, CDR2 YYNGEE.